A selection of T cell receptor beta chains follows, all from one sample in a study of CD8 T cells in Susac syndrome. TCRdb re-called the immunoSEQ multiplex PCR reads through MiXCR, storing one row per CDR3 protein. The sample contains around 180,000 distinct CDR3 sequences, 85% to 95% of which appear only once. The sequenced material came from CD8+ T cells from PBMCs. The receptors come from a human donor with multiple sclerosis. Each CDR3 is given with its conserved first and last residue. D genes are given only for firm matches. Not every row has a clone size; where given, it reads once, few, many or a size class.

cdr3_nt: TGCAGCGTTGAAGATCAAGACTGGAACTATGGCTACACCTTC; cdr3_aa: CSVEDQDWNYGYTF; clone_size: .; j_call: TRBJ1-2; d_call: .; v_call: TRBV29-1
cdr3_nt: TGTGCCAGCATCCGAAAAGGGACCCAAGATCCGATCTTC; cdr3_aa: CASIRKGTQDPIF; clone_size: .; j_call: TRBJ2-1; d_call: .; v_call: TRBV2
cdr3_nt: TGCAGCGGGGACGGGGCAAGCGGGAGTTACTCCTACAATGAGCAGTTCTTC; cdr3_aa: CSGDGASGSYSYNEQFF; clone_size: .; j_call: TRBJ2-1; d_call: TRBD2; v_call: TRBV29-1
cdr3_nt: TGTGCCAGCAGCGTTCATCGGACAGCAACTAATGAAAAACTGTTTTTT; cdr3_aa: CASSVHRTATNEKLFF; clone_size: .; j_call: TRBJ1-4; d_call: .; v_call: TRBV9
cdr3_nt: TGTGCCAGCAGCTTAGCTGCTAGCGTGGGGGGTCAAGAGACCCAGTACTTC; cdr3_aa: CASSLAASVGGQETQYF; clone_size: .; j_call: TRBJ2-5; d_call: .; v_call: TRBV7-8
cdr3_nt: TGTGCCAGCAGCATCGGACAGGGGAGTGAGCAGTTCTTC; cdr3_aa: CASSIGQGSEQFF; clone_size: .; j_call: TRBJ2-1; d_call: TRBD1; v_call: TRBV5-6
cdr3_nt: TGCAGCCGCGGGGGCGGCCTGAAACGTTCCTACGAGCAGTACTTC; cdr3_aa: CSRGGGLKRSYEQYF; clone_size: once; j_call: TRBJ2-7; d_call: .; v_call: TRBV20-1
cdr3_nt: TGTGCCAGCAGTTACCAGGAGTACTACGAGCAGTACTTC; cdr3_aa: CASSYQEYYEQYF; clone_size: .; j_call: TRBJ2-7; d_call: .; v_call: TRBV6-2/TRBV6-3
cdr3_nt: TGTGCCAGCAGTAATAGTGAGCAGTTCTTC; cdr3_aa: CASSNSEQFF; clone_size: .; j_call: TRBJ2-1; d_call: .; v_call: TRBV2
cdr3_nt: TGTGCCAGCAGCTCGGGACGGAGCTATGGCTACACCTTC; cdr3_aa: CASSSGRSYGYTF; clone_size: once; j_call: TRBJ1-2; d_call: .; v_call: TRBV5-6
cdr3_nt: TGTGCCAGCAGCTTAGAGGGCTTAGCGGGAGGGTCCTACGAGCAGTACTTC; cdr3_aa: CASSLEGLAGGSYEQYF; clone_size: .; j_call: TRBJ2-7; d_call: TRBD2; v_call: TRBV7-8